The present entry profiles one TCR beta chain with its context. Its antigen is not identified. This CDR3 comprises 15 residues. Germline CDR1 reads SGHNT; CDR2 reads YYREEE (reference sequence). The junction had 5 bases not matched to a gene; V was cut back by 4 bases and J by 1 base. This entry comes from a study of shared clonotypes between healthy human individuals. The study's findings and limits: Relative to memory subsets, naive subsets generally showed larger estimated richness.

Only in-frame clones appear in the TCRdb table, and some are missing; sequencing was by immunoSEQ multiplex PCR. The table lists 2 million to 2.5 million clones, around 92% of them singletons, with roughly 0.34% in the top ten. The V gene is TRBV5-4, the J gene TRBJ2-3, with 8 bases aligning to TRBD1. Sequenced input: naive CD4+ T cells from PBMCs. This sample's subset: CD45RA+ positively selected. This sequence was found in a man aged 18-30 years in good health. Some clones in this sample may be carry-over from other donors' samples. The CDR3 region has the DNA TGTGCCAGCAGCCAACCGGGACAGGGCACAGATACGCAGTATTTT. It codes for CASSQPGQGTDTQYF.